This is a list of T cell receptor beta chains from one sample in a study of T cell responses to AZD1222 COVID-19 vaccine. Measured with immunoSEQ multiplex PCR; TCRdb has only the in-frame clones, and not every one. The data hold approximately 97,000 clones, with about 85% observed a single time. This sample comprised peripheral blood, obtained on day 0 of AZD1222 vaccination. All receptors derive from an adult in good health. Both conserved end residues are part of each CDR3. The order of the fields is V gene, clone size, D gene, J gene, CDR3 DNA, CDR3 protein. D genes are given only for firm matches. For some rows the clone size is stated as once, few or many, or as a class when expanded; others skip it.

V gene: TRBV5-5; clone size: .; D gene: .; J gene: TRBJ2-5; CDR3 DNA: TGTGCCAGCAGCCCCGGGCCCTGGGAGACCCAGTACTTC; CDR3 protein: CASSPGPWETQYF
V gene: TRBV19; clone size: .; D gene: .; J gene: TRBJ2-1; CDR3 DNA: TGTGCCAGTAGGGGGGTGAGCTCCTACAATGAGCAGTTCTTC; CDR3 protein: CASRGVSSYNEQFF
V gene: TRBV9; clone size: .; D gene: .; J gene: TRBJ2-5; CDR3 DNA: TGTGCCAGCAGCCTGGGGCTCGGACAAGAGACCCAGTACTTC; CDR3 protein: CASSLGLGQETQYF
V gene: TRBV2; clone size: few; D gene: TRBD2; J gene: TRBJ2-2; CDR3 DNA: TGTGCCAGCAGTTACGGGACTAGCGGGAGTAGCACCGGGGAGCTGTTTTTT; CDR3 protein: CASSYGTSGSSTGELFF
V gene: TRBV7-9; clone size: few; D gene: TRBD1; J gene: TRBJ2-7; CDR3 DNA: TGTGCCAGCTTTGGGACAGGGTCTGGGAAGCAGTACTTC; CDR3 protein: CASFGTGSGKQYF
V gene: TRBV5-4; clone size: .; D gene: TRBD2; J gene: TRBJ2-3; CDR3 DNA: TGTGCCAGCAGCCCCGGGACTAGCGGGAGGTCCGATACGCAGTATTTT; CDR3 protein: CASSPGTSGRSDTQYF
V gene: TRBV5-6; clone size: .; D gene: .; J gene: TRBJ1-5; CDR3 DNA: TGTGCCAGCAGCTTTAGACGGGACAATCAGCCCCAGCATTTT; CDR3 protein: CASSFRRDNQPQHF
V gene: TRBV4-2; clone size: .; D gene: .; J gene: TRBJ2-7; CDR3 DNA: TGTGCCAGCAGCCCCGGACCGGGAGACGAGCAGTACTTC; CDR3 protein: CASSPGPGDEQYF
V gene: TRBV12-3/TRBV12-4; clone size: .; D gene: .; J gene: TRBJ1-6; CDR3 DNA: TGTGCCAGCAGCCCCGGGACTGGTTCACCCCTCCACTTT; CDR3 protein: CASSPGTGSPLHF
V gene: TRBV19; clone size: .; D gene: .; J gene: TRBJ1-1; CDR3 DNA: TGTGCCAGTAGTATAGTTGGGGGCGCGACGGGAGTCACTGAAGCTTTCTTT; CDR3 protein: CASSIVGGATGVTEAFF
V gene: TRBV27; clone size: .; D gene: .; J gene: TRBJ1-1; CDR3 DNA: TGTGCCAGCAGTTTATCGCAGGGTTTGACTGAAGCTTTCTTT; CDR3 protein: CASSLSQGLTEAFF
V gene: TRBV24-1; clone size: .; D gene: .; J gene: TRBJ1-2; CDR3 DNA: TGTGCCACCAGTAGTATTCTTCGGGGCTACACCTTC; CDR3 protein: CATSSILRGYTF
V gene: TRBV30; clone size: .; D gene: .; J gene: TRBJ2-5; CDR3 DNA: TGTGCCTGGAGACCTAAGGGTGTTCAAGAGACCCAGTACTTC; CDR3 protein: CAWRPKGVQETQYF
V gene: TRBV2; clone size: .; D gene: .; J gene: TRBJ2-5; CDR3 DNA: TGTGCCAGCACCGAAGAGGGTCAAGAGACCCAGTACTTC; CDR3 protein: CASTEEGQETQYF
V gene: TRBV6-5; clone size: once; D gene: .; J gene: TRBJ1-1; CDR3 DNA: TGTGCCAGCAGGTTGGACAGTTACACTGAAGCTTTCTTT; CDR3 protein: CASRLDSYTEAFF
V gene: TRBV5-8; clone size: .; D gene: .; J gene: TRBJ2-6; CDR3 DNA: TGTGCCAGCAGCTTATTCCTCGCTGGGGCCAACGTCCTGACTTTC; CDR3 protein: CASSLFLAGANVLTF
V gene: TRBV28; clone size: .; D gene: .; J gene: TRBJ2-7; CDR3 DNA: TGTGCCAGCAGTTTAGTGGGGGACCCCTACGAGCAGTACTTC; CDR3 protein: CASSLVGDPYEQYF
V gene: TRBV3-1/TRBV3-2; clone size: .; D gene: .; J gene: TRBJ2-6; CDR3 DNA: TGTGCCAGCAGCCAAGCGTCCGGGGCCTTCTCTGGGGCCAACGTCCTGACTTTC; CDR3 protein: CASSQASGAFSGANVLTF
V gene: TRBV7-3; clone size: .; D gene: .; J gene: TRBJ2-3; CDR3 DNA: TGTGCCAGCAGTTACTACTCTAGTCCTGCAGATACGCAGTATTTT; CDR3 protein: CASSYYSSPADTQYF
V gene: TRBV7-2; clone size: .; D gene: .; J gene: TRBJ2-1; CDR3 DNA: TGTGCCAGCAGCTCAAGCTTTAATGAGCAGTTCTTC; CDR3 protein: CASSSSFNEQFF
V gene: TRBV7-2; clone size: .; D gene: .; J gene: TRBJ2-7; CDR3 DNA: TGTGCCAGCAGCTTAGTAGCGGCAGACGAGCAGTACTTC; CDR3 protein: CASSLVAADEQYF
V gene: TRBV7-2; clone size: .; D gene: TRBD1; J gene: TRBJ1-5; CDR3 DNA: TGTGCCAGCAGCTTAGGGGGACAGGATCAGCCCCAGCATTTT; CDR3 protein: CASSLGGQDQPQHF
V gene: TRBV7-6; clone size: once; D gene: TRBD2; J gene: TRBJ2-1; CDR3 DNA: TGTGCCAGCAGCCGAGGACTAGCGGGGGGCTTGGACAATGAGCAGTTCTTC; CDR3 protein: CASSRGLAGGLDNEQFF
V gene: TRBV7-3; clone size: .; D gene: .; J gene: TRBJ2-2; CDR3 DNA: TGTGCCAGCAGCTTAAGAACTCGACAGGGACTGAACACCGGGGAGCTGTTTTTT; CDR3 protein: CASSLRTRQGLNTGELFF
V gene: TRBV6-5; clone size: .; D gene: .; J gene: TRBJ2-7; CDR3 DNA: TGTGCCAGCAGTTACTCTCCACAGGGGGGGTACGAGCAGTACTTC; CDR3 protein: CASSYSPQGGYEQYF
V gene: TRBV6-6; clone size: .; D gene: TRBD1; J gene: TRBJ1-2; CDR3 DNA: TGTGCCAGCAGTCGGCCCGGGACAGGGAATTCGCTCTATGGCTACACCTTC; CDR3 protein: CASSRPGTGNSLYGYTF
V gene: TRBV12-3/TRBV12-4; clone size: .; D gene: .; J gene: TRBJ2-5; CDR3 DNA: TGTGCCAGCAGTTTGGAAGAGACCCAGTACTTC; CDR3 protein: CASSLEETQYF
V gene: TRBV9; clone size: .; D gene: .; J gene: TRBJ1-2; CDR3 DNA: TGTGCCAGCAGGGGTCCCGGGAGGGATAACCCAACTAACTATGGCTACACCTTC; CDR3 protein: CASRGPGRDNPTNYGYTF
V gene: TRBV15; clone size: .; D gene: TRBD2; J gene: TRBJ2-1; CDR3 DNA: TGTGCCACCCGTCCCGGGACTAGCGGGAGGGAATGGAATGAGCAGTTCTTC; CDR3 protein: CATRPGTSGREWNEQFF
V gene: TRBV27; clone size: .; D gene: .; J gene: TRBJ2-7; CDR3 DNA: TGTGCCAGCAGTCCATCACTAGCCTACGAGCAGTACTTC; CDR3 protein: CASSPSLAYEQYF
V gene: TRBV5-6; clone size: .; D gene: TRBD1; J gene: TRBJ1-2; CDR3 DNA: TGTGCCAGCAGCTGGTGGGGACAGGGGGTACGGGGCTACACCTTC; CDR3 protein: CASSWWGQGVRGYTF
V gene: TRBV6-2/TRBV6-3; clone size: .; D gene: .; J gene: TRBJ2-1; CDR3 DNA: TGTGCCAGCAGTTTTCGTTTGGGCAATGAGCAGTTCTTC; CDR3 protein: CASSFRLGNEQFF
V gene: TRBV28; clone size: .; D gene: .; J gene: TRBJ1-4; CDR3 DNA: TGTGCCAGCTTTACGAGGGGCTCCGCTAATGAAAAACTGTTTTTT; CDR3 protein: CASFTRGSANEKLFF
V gene: TRBV6-5; clone size: .; D gene: .; J gene: TRBJ1-3; CDR3 DNA: TGTGCCGGAGGTCACCGGGGGTCGTCTGGAAACACCATATATTTT; CDR3 protein: CAGGHRGSSGNTIYF
V gene: TRBV27; clone size: .; D gene: TRBD1; J gene: TRBJ1-5; CDR3 DNA: TGTGCCAGCGCTTTGCGGGCGCAGGGGGGATATAGCAATCAGCCCCAGCATTTT; CDR3 protein: CASALRAQGGYSNQPQHF
V gene: TRBV7-9; clone size: once; D gene: .; J gene: TRBJ1-2; CDR3 DNA: TGTGCCAGCAGCCCGACGGGGGCTAACTATGGCTACACCTTC; CDR3 protein: CASSPTGANYGYTF
V gene: TRBV6-2/TRBV6-3; clone size: .; D gene: .; J gene: TRBJ2-7; CDR3 DNA: TGTGCCAGCAGTTATGTTCCCAGGGTTGCCTACGAGCAGTACTTC; CDR3 protein: CASSYVPRVAYEQYF
V gene: TRBV27; clone size: .; D gene: .; J gene: TRBJ1-2; CDR3 DNA: TGTGCCAGCAGTTACCACTATGGCTACACCTTC; CDR3 protein: CASSYHYGYTF
V gene: TRBV7-2; clone size: .; D gene: .; J gene: TRBJ2-1; CDR3 DNA: TGTGCCAGCAGCTATAGACTAGGTCACAATGAGCAGTTCTTC; CDR3 protein: CASSYRLGHNEQFF
V gene: TRBV7-2; clone size: .; D gene: .; J gene: TRBJ1-1; CDR3 DNA: TGTGCCAGCAGCTTAATTGGGAACACTGAAGCTTTCTTT; CDR3 protein: CASSLIGNTEAFF
V gene: TRBV6-4; clone size: .; D gene: .; J gene: TRBJ1-5; CDR3 DNA: TGTGCCAGCAGTGACAACCTAACAGGGCTCGAGAATCAGCCCCAGCATTTT; CDR3 protein: CASSDNLTGLENQPQHF
V gene: TRBV19; clone size: .; D gene: TRBD1; J gene: TRBJ1-1; CDR3 DNA: TGTGCCAGTAGTCCTGGGACAGGGGATCGGGCTTTCTTT; CDR3 protein: CASSPGTGDRAFF
V gene: TRBV30; clone size: few; D gene: .; J gene: TRBJ1-2; CDR3 DNA: TGTGCCTGGAGTCCCCGGCCCATGGGCTATGGCTACACCTTC; CDR3 protein: CAWSPRPMGYGYTF
V gene: TRBV30; clone size: .; D gene: TRBD2; J gene: TRBJ2-7; CDR3 DNA: TGTGCCTCCACATCTTCACCCGGGACTAGCGGGAGTCTTTACGAGCAGTACTTC; CDR3 protein: CASTSSPGTSGSLYEQYF
V gene: TRBV6-5; clone size: .; D gene: .; J gene: TRBJ1-1; CDR3 DNA: TGTGCCAGCATTCAAGAACAGGGTCGAACTGAAGCTTTCTTT; CDR3 protein: CASIQEQGRTEAFF
V gene: TRBV5-1; clone size: .; D gene: .; J gene: TRBJ1-2; CDR3 DNA: TGCGCCAGCAGCCCCCGGGATGCAAACTATGGCTACACCTTC; CDR3 protein: CASSPRDANYGYTF
V gene: TRBV19; clone size: .; D gene: .; J gene: TRBJ1-1; CDR3 DNA: TGTGCCAGTAGGACCGACAGGCGAAAGAACACTGAAGCTTTCTTT; CDR3 protein: CASRTDRRKNTEAFF
V gene: TRBV3-1/TRBV3-2; clone size: .; D gene: .; J gene: TRBJ2-7; CDR3 DNA: TGTGCCAGCAGCCCCTTAGGGGCCTCTGCCTACGAGCAGTACTTC; CDR3 protein: CASSPLGASAYEQYF
V gene: TRBV6-2/TRBV6-3; clone size: .; D gene: TRBD1; J gene: TRBJ2-7; CDR3 DNA: TGTGCCAGCAGTTATGGGACAGGGAACGCCAACGAGCAGTACTTC; CDR3 protein: CASSYGTGNANEQYF
V gene: TRBV7-2; clone size: .; D gene: .; J gene: TRBJ2-2; CDR3 DNA: TGTGCCAGCAGCTTAGAAATGAACACCGGGGAGCTGTTTTTT; CDR3 protein: CASSLEMNTGELFF